Below are 14 T cell receptor beta chains sequenced from a single sample in a study of blood T cell repertoires in COVID-19. The method was immunoSEQ multiplex PCR; TCRdb's version includes in-frame clones alone and lacks a portion of them. This table has 300,000 to 350,000 clones, roughly 87% appearing once. The material sequenced was peripheral blood. These receptors were collected from a man aged 25-45 years with COVID-19, enrolled during active disease.

The chain recombines TRBV12-5 with TRBJ1-1; D remains unclear. The CDR3 loop spans 15 amino acids. Germline CDR1 and CDR2: LGHNT and FRNRAP. Deletions cut 2 bases from V and 6 bases from J, with 16 bases between. The CDR3 DNA is TGTGCTAGTGGTTTGCTGACGGGTGGCCGATCTGAAGCTTTCTTT. Its protein product is CASGLLTGGRSEAFF.

The chain uses TRBV24-1 and TRBJ2-2, with TRBD1 as a possible D gene (5 bases). This CDR3 spans 13 amino acids. Germline loops: CDR1 KGHDR, CDR2 SFDVKD. Trimming pared 12 bases from V and 5 bases from J, leaving 15 bases between. The CDR3 here is CASYRSGTGELFF. DNA for the CDR3: TGTGCCTCGTACCGTTCAGGGACCGGGGAGCTGTTTTTT.

The rearrangement uses TRBV4-2 and TRBJ2-4; no clear D gene. V was clipped by 0 bases and J by 1 base, with 13 bases between them. The CDR3 runs to 17 residues. Germline loops: CDR1 LGHNA, CDR2 YNFKEQ. In nucleotides, the CDR3 is TGTGCCAGCAGCCAAGATGTAACGGTTCGGGCCAAAAACATTCAGTACTTC. It is translated as CASSQDVTVRAKNIQYF.

This clone was recorded a few times. The genes are TRBV10-1 and TRBJ1-4, with D uncertain. Trimming left V 11 bases short and J 8 bases short, with 18 bases between. Per germline, CDR1 WNHNN and CDR2 SYGVQD (reference sequence). There are 13 residues in the CDR3. CDR3 bases: TGCGCCCCGGGGAGGGTTGAGCCGGAAAAACTGTTTTTT. It translates to CAPGRVEPEKLFF.

The chain couples TRBV7-7 to TRBJ2-3, with 8 positions matching TRBD2. Germline CDR1 is SSHAT and CDR2 is FNYEAQ (reference sequence). V dropped 5 bases and J dropped 6; count of bases not matched to a gene: 16. CDR3 length: 17 residues. The CDR3 reads CASSPLGSGVLGDTQYF. DNA for the CDR3: TGTGCCAGCAGCCCCCTTGGTAGCGGGGTCTTGGGGGATACGCAGTATTTT.

The chain employs TRBV30 and TRBJ1-2; 7 bases agree with TRBD1. With V trimmed by 1 base and J by 14 bases, 13 bases remained unmatched. The CDR3 spans 13 residues. Germline CDR1 and CDR2: GTSNPN and SVGIG (reference sequence). This CDR3 is CAWSGQTGISETF. For the CDR3, the DNA is TGTGCCTGGAGTGGCCAGACAGGGATATCAGAGACCTTC.

The chain carries TRBV21-1 and TRBJ1-1. TRBV21-1 is recorded as a pseudogene. The CDR3 length is 16 residues. Here the CDR3 reads CASSKFTVDGYTEAFF. CDR3 DNA: TGTGCCAGCAGCAAATTCACGGTTGACGGGTACACTGAAGCTTTCTTT.

The chain joins TRBV2 to TRBJ1-2; possible D gene TRBD1, 5 bases. V was pared by 4 bases and J by 8 bases, with 14 bases between. This CDR3 region has 13 residues. The germline V gene has CDR1 SNHLY and CDR2 FYNNEI. CDR3 coding DNA: TGTGCCAGCAGTGTGAGGCAGGGAGGCGGCTACACCTTC. This codes for CASSVRQGGGYTF.

The V and J genes are TRBV14 and TRBJ2-7, with a weak D call TRBD2 (7 bases). The CDR3 sequence is 13 residues long. The germline V and J ends were trimmed by 4 bases and 6 bases, with 13 bases remaining between them. Germline CDR1 is SGHDN and CDR2 is FVKESK. CDR3 bases: TGTGCCAGCAGCCTGACTAGCAGGGGCGAGCAGTACTTC. It codes for CASSLTSRGEQYF.

This chain uses TRBV4-3 with TRBJ1-4; the D gene is possibly TRBD1 (5 bases). V gave up 3 bases and J gave up 8 bases, with 16 bases separating them. The CDR3 extends over 15 amino acids. Germline assignment: CDR1 LGHNA and CDR2 YSLEER. The CDR3 protein is CASSQYQGIEEKLFF. The CDR3 DNA reads as TGCGCCAGCAGCCAGTACCAGGGTATTGAGGAAAAACTGTTTTTT.

The chain uses TRBV13 and TRBJ2-4, with 8 nucleotides matching TRBD2. Trimming took 1 base from V and 4 from J; bases not matched to a gene: 6. Per germline, CDR1 PRHDT and CDR2 FYEKMQ (reference sequence). The CDR3 sequence is 16 residues long. CDR3 protein: CASSLVREGVKNIQYF. CDR3 DNA sequence: TGTGCCAGCAGCTTAGTCCGGGAGGGAGTAAAAAACATTCAGTACTTC.

V and J are TRBV28 and TRBJ1-3; D is ambiguous. CDR3 length: 16 residues. V shed 5 bases and J shed 0 bases, with 14 bases lying between them. The germline V gene encodes CDR1 MDHEN and CDR2 SYDVKM. The CDR3 sequence is CASSPGGSNSGNTIYF. DNA for the CDR3: TGTGCCAGCAGTCCGGGTGGCAGCAACTCTGGAAACACCATATATTTT.

Concerning this clone: This sample also contains other DNA sequences that code for the same CDR3. The rearrangement uses TRBV5-1 and TRBJ2-1; 10 bases align to TRBD2. The junction had 5 bases not matched to a gene; V was cut back by 4 bases and J by 4 bases. The CDR3 sequence is 15 residues long. Germline values: CDR1 SGHRS, CDR2 YFSETQ. For the CDR3, the DNA is TGCGCCAGCAGCGCCCTAGCGGGGGCATACAATGAGCAGTTCTTC. Translating gives CASSALAGAYNEQFF.

The CDR3 sequence is CASSLATLQEKDEQYF. The CDR3 DNA reads as TGCGCCAGCAGCTTGGCAACCTTGCAGGAAAAAGACGAGCAGTACTTC. The chain carries TRBV5-1 and TRBJ2-7, with D unresolved. V was clipped by 0 bases and J by 5 bases, with 18 bases between them. CDR3 length: 16 amino acids. Looked up from germline, CDR1 is SGHRS and CDR2 is YFSETQ. The full variable domain, with the rest looked up from reference TRBV5-1 and TRBJ2-7, is KAGVTQTPRYLIKTRGQQVTLSCSPISGHRSVSWYQQTPGQGLQFLFEYFSETQRNKGNFPGRFSGRQFSNSRSEMNVSTLELGDSALYLCASSLATLQEKDEQYFGPGTRLTVT.